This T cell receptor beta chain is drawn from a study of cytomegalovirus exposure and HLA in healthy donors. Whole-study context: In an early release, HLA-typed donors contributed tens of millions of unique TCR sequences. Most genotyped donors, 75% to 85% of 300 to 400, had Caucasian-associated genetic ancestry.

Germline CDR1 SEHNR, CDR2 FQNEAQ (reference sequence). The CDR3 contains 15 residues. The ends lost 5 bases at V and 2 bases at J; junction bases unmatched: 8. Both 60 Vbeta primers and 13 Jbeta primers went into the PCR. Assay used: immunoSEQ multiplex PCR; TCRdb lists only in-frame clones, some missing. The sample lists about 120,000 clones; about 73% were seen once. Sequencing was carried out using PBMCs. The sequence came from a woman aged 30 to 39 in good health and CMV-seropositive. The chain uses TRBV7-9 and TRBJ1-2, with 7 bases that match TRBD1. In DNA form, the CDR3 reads TGTGCCAGCAGCCCTTCAGACAGGGCGAACTATGGCTACACCTTC. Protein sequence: CASSPSDRANYGYTF.